This paragraph covers one TCR beta chain sequence. Its target is unknown. The sample belongs to a study of PD-1 blockade in classical Hodgkin lymphoma. The study, taken as a whole, reports: Compared with baseline, CD4+ but not CD8+ TCR diversity had risen significantly by C4D1. Why repertoires differed is undefined; disease activity or prior therapy possibly contributed.

Every patient had relapsed following autologous stem cell transplantation, and cohorts differed in brentuximab vedotin exposure. Data came from immunoSEQ multiplex PCR; TCRdb stores just in-frame clones and leaves some out. This table has about 45,000 clones, around 76% appearing once. The CDR3 runs 17 residues. Trimming removed 5 bases from V and 7 bases from J; junction bases left unmatched: 14. CDR1 SEHNR and CDR2 FQNEAQ come from the germline V gene (reference sequence). The sample here was peripheral blood mononuclear cells (PBMCs), taken before the second cycle of nivolumab. This receptor was obtained from a human donor with classical Hodgkin lymphoma. This chain connects TRBV7-9 to TRBJ2-1, with TRBD1 matching over 10 bases. CDR3 loop: CASSPGQGDALGNEQFF. The CDR3 DNA is TGTGCCAGCAGCCCAGGACAGGGGGATGCCTTGGGGAATGAGCAGTTCTTC.